This T cell receptor (beta chain) was observed in a study of tumor-infiltrating lymphocytes in primary liver carcinoma. Study-wide context: The patient group consisted of men and women aged 30 to 69 years. Study-wide points: Blood trailed tumors significantly in top-250-clone fraction (p = 0.039). Researchers found tumor-adjacent and tumor-blood pairs overlapped less than tumor region pairs.

About this clonotype itself: Its antigen remains unknown. A much larger clonotype is one base distant, so this may be a read error.

The source of the blood RNA was unsorted whole blood, and germline DNA was extracted as well. The investigators made TCR beta cDNA from 500 ng total RNA, using a constant-region primer. Library construction for TCR beta comprised three nested multiplex PCR rounds performed with slightly modified ARM-PCR. TRBV1-TRBV30 forward primers and a C-beta reverse primer were used in the first two PCR rounds, which each ran for about 10 cycles. MiXCR, run by TCRdb on the multiplex PCR reads, gives a single entry per CDR3 protein. The sample holds 300,000 to 350,000 distinct CDR3 sequences, around three fifths seen once. CDR3 size: 15 residues. Germline values: CDR1 MNHEY, CDR2 SVGAGI.

V usage is TRBV6-5 and J usage is TRBJ2-1; TRBD1 matches at 11 bases. The receptor was derived from a man aged 40-50 years with primary liver carcinoma and hepatitis B virus infection. The sequencing input was peripheral blood. The DNA of the CDR3 is TGTGTCAGCAGTTCCGGGACAGGGGGGGTTAATGAGCAGTTCTTC. Amino acids: CVSSSGTGGVNEQFF.